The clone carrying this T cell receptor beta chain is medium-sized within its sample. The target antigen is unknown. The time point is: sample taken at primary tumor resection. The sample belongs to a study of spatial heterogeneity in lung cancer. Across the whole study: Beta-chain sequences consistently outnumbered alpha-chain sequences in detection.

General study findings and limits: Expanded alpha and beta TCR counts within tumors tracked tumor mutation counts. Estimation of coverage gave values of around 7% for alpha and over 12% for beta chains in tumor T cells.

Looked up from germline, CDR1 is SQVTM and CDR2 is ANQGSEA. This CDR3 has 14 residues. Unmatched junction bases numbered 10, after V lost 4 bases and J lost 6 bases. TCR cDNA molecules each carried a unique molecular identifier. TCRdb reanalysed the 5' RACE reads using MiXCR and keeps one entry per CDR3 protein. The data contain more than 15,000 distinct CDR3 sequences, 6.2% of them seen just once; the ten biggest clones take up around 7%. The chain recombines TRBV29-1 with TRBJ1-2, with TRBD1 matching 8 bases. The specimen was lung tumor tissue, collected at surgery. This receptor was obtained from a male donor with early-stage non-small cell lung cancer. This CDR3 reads CSVGISGGFDGYTF. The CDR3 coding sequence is TGCAGCGTTGGGATCTCAGGGGGCTTTGATGGCTACACCTTC.